This TCR beta chain was documented in a study of cytomegalovirus exposure and HLA in healthy donors (dated by TCRdb to between 2016 and 2019). At the level of the whole study: According to a later analysis, the 120 or so validation repertoires were produced on the same platform as the 600 to 850 repertoires of the first cohort. The study aimed to test whether cataloging public T cell receptors could reveal signatures of past pathogen exposure. In addition to the first cohort of several hundred subjects, a separate validation cohort of 120 different subjects was used. To predict cytomegalovirus infection status, the study combined high-throughput TCR immunosequencing, statistical association of individual TCRs with disease status, and machine learning.

Preparation of the library involved the immunoSEQ multiplex PCR assay. In the original analysis: A statistical classification framework was built to diagnose cytomegalovirus status from the catalog of TCR beta chain sequences. This immuneACCESS table, as held by TCRdb, lists in-frame sequences with V and J called but not all clones. Of the missing ones, under half trace to an unresolved V gene in checked studies; the others have no known cause. D and trimming come from the DNA, and the V and J calls and clone size come from that table. Counted in this sample were 110,000 or so clones; about 90% of them appeared once. The leading ten clones occupy about 2% of the sample. A word on this clone: No antigen is known for it. No per-base quality is available; no much larger clone lies one base away.

The germline V gene (reference sequence) gives CDR1 as DFQATT and CDR2 as SNEGSKA. Cut back by 8 bases and 10 bases, the V and J ends lie 15 bases apart. The cysteine opens and the phenylalanine closes a CDR3 of 11 amino acids. The CDR3 DNA has 33 bases and is translated from base 1. The paper's findings and limits, for the study overall: Three of the identified cytomegalovirus-associated TCR beta chains were confirmed in vitro to be specific for cytomegalovirus antigens. Subsequent analysis determined that TCRs grouped into clusters in the first cohort also showed a tendency toward co-occurrence across the roughly 110 validation repertoires, and roughly 94% of cluster scores exceeded 0. The authors suggested that the approach could potentially be extended to other disease states and immunological phenotypes. In the study, approximately 150 TCR beta chains were listed as associated with cytomegalovirus. A later analysis lacked HLA typing for the validation cohort, so it scored co-occurrence in that cohort across all 130 or so repertoires. While some public TCRs were present in many individuals, most TCR sequences turned up only very rarely across donors. The classifier was reported to diagnose cytomegalovirus status with high specificity and sensitivity in both the original and validation cohorts.

Donors formed part of the validation cohort, which comprised 120 subjects and was distinct from the first cohort of under 850 subjects. The chain uses TRBV20-1 and TRBJ2-1; possibly the D gene is TRBD1, per 6 matching bases. Sequencing was done on a sample of PBMCs. This TCR derives from a woman younger than 35 in good health and CMV-seronegative. This receptor carries the CDR3 CSLSKRGEQFF. The nucleotide sequence reads as follows: TGCAGTCTTTCCAAGAGGGGGGAGCAGTTCTTC.